This T cell receptor (beta chain) was identified in a study of blood T cell repertoires in COVID-19. Study-level background: Spain, Italy and the United States supplied samples that represented acute and convalescent COVID-19. PBMCs, B-cell-depleted T cells, or T cells provided the cDNA or gDNA that made up the material.

Original processing methods: For nucleated cells, counts were estimated from reference gene primer amplification. The repertoire was sequenced with immunoSEQ multiplex PCR; TCRdb's copy has only in-frame clones and lacks some. The DNA gave D and trimming, while V, J and clone size come from that table. The sample carries about 76,000 clones, 75% to 90% recorded once. The sample was peripheral blood. The sequence derives from a human donor in a cohort sampled during active COVID-19.

The CDR3 here is CASGRDSYNEQFF. CDR3 coding DNA: TGTGCCAGCGGCCGGGACAGCTACAATGAGCAGTTCTTC. The J gene is TRBJ2-1, the V gene TRBV27; 7 bases are a match to TRBD1. CDR1 is MNHEY, CDR2 SMNVEV, per germline (reference sequence). The CDR3 runs to 13 residues. Trimming took 8 bases from V and 3 from J; bases not matched to a gene: 4.